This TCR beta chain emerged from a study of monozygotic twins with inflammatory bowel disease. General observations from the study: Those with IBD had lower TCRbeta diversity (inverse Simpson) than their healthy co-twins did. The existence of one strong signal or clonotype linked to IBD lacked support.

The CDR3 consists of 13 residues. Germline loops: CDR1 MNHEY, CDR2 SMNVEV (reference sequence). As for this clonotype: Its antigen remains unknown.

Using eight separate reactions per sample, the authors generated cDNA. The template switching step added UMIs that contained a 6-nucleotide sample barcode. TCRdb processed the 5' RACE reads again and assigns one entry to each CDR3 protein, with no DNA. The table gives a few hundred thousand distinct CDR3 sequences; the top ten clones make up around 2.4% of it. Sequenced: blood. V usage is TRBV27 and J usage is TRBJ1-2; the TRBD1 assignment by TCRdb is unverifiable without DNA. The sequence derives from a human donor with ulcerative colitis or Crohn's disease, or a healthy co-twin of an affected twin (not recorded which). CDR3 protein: CASSVTGDDGYTF.